These 30 T cell receptor beta chains share one sample of origin, sequenced in a study of cytomegalovirus exposure and HLA in healthy donors. Data came from immunoSEQ multiplex PCR; TCRdb stores just in-frame clones and leaves some out. The data show over 150,000 clones, about 86% seen once. The specimen was PBMCs. Source of these receptors: a human donor in good health.

The V call is TRBV11-2, the J call TRBJ1-4, with TRBD1 as a possible D gene (5 bases). The V end was cut by 1 base, the J end by 6 bases, with 9 bases between. The length of the CDR3 is 14 residues. Germline CDR1 SGHAT, CDR2 FQNNGV. CDR3 protein: CASSLGQGDEKLFF. CDR3 coding DNA: TGTGCCAGCAGCTTAGGGCAGGGCGATGAAAAACTGTTTTTT. Variable domain in full (rest from reference TRBV11-2 and TRBJ1-4): EAGVAQSPRYKIIEKRQSVAFWCNPISGHATLYWYQQILGQGPKLLIQFQNNGVVDDSQLPKDRFSAERLKGVDSTLKIQPAKLEDSAVYLCASSLGQGDEKLFFGSGTQLSVL.

This clone showed up just a few times. This chain links TRBV6-1 with TRBJ2-7; maybe TRBD2 (6 bases). Germline CDR1 reads MNHNS; CDR2 reads SASEGT. The CDR3 contains 13 residues. Trimming took off 4 bases at V and 7 bases at J, with 14 bases between the two ends. CDR3 protein: CASSVIGLAEQYF. The CDR3 DNA sequence: TGTGCCAGCAGTGTAATTGGGCTAGCGGAGCAGTACTTC.

The rearrangement uses TRBV5-1 and TRBJ2-2; weak D call: TRBD2 (6 bases). V was pared by 1 base and J by 1 base, with 14 bases between. The germline gives CDR1 SGHRS, CDR2 YFSETQ. This CDR3 has 17 amino acids. The CDR3 DNA follows: TGCGCCAGCAGCTTGAATGGGGGGTATTTGAACACCGGGGAGCTGTTTTTT. Translating it yields CASSLNGGYLNTGELFF.

The chain is built from TRBV5-1 and TRBJ1-1, with D possibly TRBD1 on 6 matching bases. The V end was cut by 2 bases, the J end by 4 bases, with 12 bases between. The CDR3 has 14 residues. Germline loops: CDR1 SGHRS, CDR2 YFSETQ. CDR3 DNA: TGCGCCAGCAGCTTCTCCCAGGGGTTCACTGAAGCTTTCTTT. This encodes CASSFSQGFTEAFF.

This clone appeared a single time. J is TRBJ1-3 and V is TRBV14; D is undetermined. This CDR3 is 15 amino acids long. V gave up 0 bases and J gave up 1 base, with 7 bases separating them. Germline lookup yields CDR1 SGHDN and CDR2 FVKESK. The CDR3: CASSQDGLSGNTIYF. The CDR3 DNA is TGTGCCAGCAGCCAAGACGGACTTTCTGGAAACACCATATATTTT.

This rearrangement joins TRBV4-1 to TRBJ2-7, with 8 nucleotides matching TRBD1. This CDR3 is 15 amino acids long. After removal of 3 bases from V and 3 bases from J, the junction contained 7 bases not matched to a gene. The germline CDR1 and CDR2 sequences are MGHRA and YSYEKL. CDR3: CASSHPGTGDYEQYF. CDR3 sequence (DNA): TGCGCCAGCAGCCACCCCGGGACAGGAGACTACGAGCAGTACTTC.

The chain joins TRBV29-1 to TRBJ2-1; TRBD1 agrees at 7 bases. The CDR3 extends over 13 amino acids. V was clipped by 6 bases and J by 3 bases; unmatched bases: 5. CDR1 is SQVTM and CDR2 is ANQGSEA in the germline V gene. The CDR3 here is CSVGTAYYNEQFF. The CDR3 DNA sequence: TGCAGCGTCGGGACAGCCTACTACAATGAGCAGTTCTTC.

The rearrangement uses TRBV5-6 and TRBJ1-2, with a tentative D call TRBD1 (6 bases). Germline CDR1 is SGHDT and CDR2 is YYEEEE. V gave up 3 bases and J gave up 0 bases, with 9 bases separating them. The length of the CDR3 is 14 residues. The CDR3 reads CASSSTGPNYGYTF. The CDR3 DNA is TGTGCCAGCAGCTCGACAGGACCTAACTATGGCTACACCTTC.

CDR3 residues: CASSQTGDQPQHF. The CDR3 coding sequence is TGTGCCAGTTCACAAACAGGGGATCAGCCCCAGCATTTT. V is TRBV27 and J is TRBJ1-5, with 7 nucleotides matching TRBD1. J was trimmed by 5 bases and V by 9 bases; bases with no gene match: 7. The CDR3 has 13 residues. Germline CDR1 is MNHEY and CDR2 is SMNVEV (reference sequence).

The chain combines TRBV30 with TRBJ2-4; D uncertain. The CDR3 spans 14 residues. Germline CDR1 reads GTSNPN; CDR2 reads SVGIG (reference sequence). Trimming cost V 1 base and J 0 bases, with 7 bases left between them. CDR3 DNA sequence: TGTGCCTGGAGTGGGCAGATAGCCAAAAACATTCAGTACTTC. Protein sequence: CAWSGQIAKNIQYF.

V usage is TRBV14 and J usage is TRBJ2-1; TRBD1 aligns across 7 bases. Germline CDR1 is SGHDN and CDR2 is FVKESK. V shed 4 bases and J 9 bases; nucleotides not matched to a gene: 9. This CDR3 spans 14 amino acids. CDR3 residues: CASSRQTGVGEQFF. The CDR3, as DNA: TGTGCCAGCAGCCGACAAACAGGGGTTGGTGAGCAGTTCTTC.

V usage is TRBV15 and J usage is TRBJ1-4, with a tentative D call TRBD1 (6 bases). The CDR3 extends over 13 amino acids. With 0 bases removed from V and 8 bases from J, the gap between germline ends came to 7 bases. The germline gives CDR1 LNHNV, CDR2 YYDKDF (reference sequence). The CDR3 sequence: CATSRDQGEKLFF. As DNA, the CDR3 is TGTGCCACCAGCAGAGACCAGGGGGAAAAACTGTTTTTT.

V is TRBV11-2 and J is TRBJ1-1; D possibly corresponds to TRBD1 (6 bases). V was trimmed by 5 bases and J by 1 base, leaving 14 bases between them. Germline V gene lookup returns CDR1 SGHAT and CDR2 FQNNGV. This CDR3 is built from 15 residues. This chain's CDR3 is CASSQTGLTNTEAFF. The CDR3 nucleotides are TGTGCCAGCAGCCAGACAGGCCTTACGAACACTGAAGCTTTCTTT. The entire variable domain, with the rest obtained from reference TRBV11-2 and TRBJ1-1, is as follows: EAGVAQSPRYKIIEKRQSVAFWCNPISGHATLYWYQQILGQGPKLLIQFQNNGVVDDSQLPKDRFSAERLKGVDSTLKIQPAKLEDSAVYLCASSQTGLTNTEAFFGQGTRLTVV.

This sequence joins TRBV7-2 and TRBJ2-7; possible D gene TRBD2, 5 bases. The CDR3 has 15 amino acids. V shed 4 bases and J shed 1 base, with 14 bases lying between them. From germline, CDR1 is SGHTA and CDR2 FQGNSA. CDR3 sequence: CASSSGLAASYEQYF. CDR3 coding DNA: TGTGCCAGCAGCTCCGGGCTAGCTGCGTCCTACGAGCAGTACTTC.

V and J are TRBV5-8 and TRBJ2-7, with D possibly matching TRBD1 (5 bases). Looked up from germline, CDR1 is SGHTS and CDR2 is YDEGEE. This CDR3 is built from 13 residues. Trimming left V 2 bases short and J 0 bases short, with 6 bases between. For the CDR3, the DNA is TGTGCCAGCAGCTTAGGGGTCTCCTACGAGCAGTACTTC. Protein product: CASSLGVSYEQYF. Using reference TRBV5-8 and TRBJ2-7 for the parts outside the CDR3, the full variable domain is EAGVTQSPTHLIKTRGQQATLRCSPISGHTSVYWYQQALGLGLQFLLWYDEGEERNRGNFPPRFSGRQFPNYSSELNVNALELEDSALYLCASSLGVSYEQYFGPGTRLTVT.

This rearrangement joins TRBV28 to TRBJ2-7; possible D gene TRBD1, 6 bases. CDR3 size: 15 residues. Deletions cut 7 bases from V and 5 bases from J, with 21 bases between. Looked up from germline, CDR1 is MDHEN and CDR2 is SYDVKM. For the CDR3, the DNA is TGTGCCAGCAAATACCCGGGTGGCAGGGGTGACGAGCAGTACTTC. This codes for CASKYPGGRGDEQYF.

The chain carries TRBV5-4 and TRBJ2-1; 8 bases line up with TRBD2. CDR1 is SGHNT and CDR2 is YYREEE in the germline V gene (reference sequence). V was clipped by 3 bases and J by 2 bases; unmatched bases: 13. CDR3 length equals 18 residues. CDR3: CASSSSILRGRPYNEQFF. DNA for the CDR3: TGTGCCAGCAGCTCCTCAATTCTGCGCGGGAGGCCCTACAATGAGCAGTTCTTC.

The chain is built from TRBV28 and TRBJ2-7; maybe TRBD1 (6 bases). The CDR3 contains 13 residues. CDR1 and CDR2 from the germline V gene are MDHEN and SYDVKM. V dropped 5 bases and J dropped 3 bases, with 11 bases sitting between them. This CDR3 is CASSTDSYYEQYF. The CDR3 coding sequence is TGTGCCAGCAGTACGGACAGCTACTACGAGCAGTACTTC.

V gene TRBV19 combines with J gene TRBJ2-6; D perhaps matches TRBD1 (7 bases). This CDR3 has 16 amino acids. The germline V gene encodes CDR1 LNHDA and CDR2 SQIVND (reference sequence). Trimming shortened V by 3 bases and J by 1 base, and 10 bases separated the two germline ends. CDR3 nucleotide sequence: TGTGCCAGTAGTATCTCAGGGGGGTCTGGGGCCAACGTCCTGACTTTC. Its protein product is CASSISGGSGANVLTF.

This chain connects TRBV19 to TRBJ2-5; 7 bases agree with TRBD2. Germline lookup yields CDR1 LNHDA and CDR2 SQIVND (reference sequence). The CDR3 totals 16 residues. V shed 5 bases and J 1 base; nucleotides not matched to a gene: 10. CDR3 amino acids: CASSRRGGVTQETQYF. DNA for the CDR3: TGTGCCAGTAGTCGAAGGGGAGGGGTGACCCAAGAGACCCAGTACTTC.

V usage is TRBV29-1 and J usage is TRBJ1-1; possible D gene TRBD1, 6 bases. V was clipped by 7 bases and J by 1 base, with 13 bases between them. This CDR3 has 13 residues. The germline CDR1 and CDR2 sequences are SQVTM and ANQGSEA. CDR3 bases: TGCAGCGCAACAGACAGGAGGAACACTGAAGCTTTCTTT. Its translation is CSATDRRNTEAFF.

This clone appeared a single time. This sequence joins TRBV2 and TRBJ2-1; 8 nucleotides line up with TRBD1. V lost 5 bases to trimming and J lost 5 bases; unmatched junction nucleotides: 2. CDR1 is SNHLY, CDR2 FYNNEI, per germline. The CDR3 loop spans 13 amino acids. Here the CDR3 reads CASSLDRDNEQFF. CDR3 nucleotides: TGTGCCAGCAGTCTGGACAGGGACAATGAGCAGTTCTTC.

V is TRBV10-2 and J is TRBJ1-1; 9 positions match TRBD1. Germline V gives CDR1 WSHSY, CDR2 SAAADI. Trimming took 10 bases from V and 1 from J; bases not matched to a gene: 10. This CDR3 is built from 15 residues. Here the CDR3 reads CAIQKKQGANTEAFF. In nucleotides, the CDR3 is TGCGCCATCCAGAAAAAACAGGGGGCGAACACTGAAGCTTTCTTT.

This sequence joins TRBV14 and TRBJ2-2, with 7 bases matching TRBD1. V lost 2 bases, J lost 6 bases, and 6 bases stayed unmatched. Germline V gene lookup returns CDR1 SGHDN and CDR2 FVKESK. The CDR3 has 15 amino acids. CDR3 loop: CASSQYRGIAGELFF. CDR3 bases: TGTGCCAGCAGCCAATACAGGGGAATCGCCGGGGAGCTGTTTTTT. The full variable domain, its missing parts supplied by reference TRBV14 and TRBJ2-2, is EAGVTQFPSHSVIEKGQTVTLRCDPISGHDNLYWYRRVMGKEIKFLLHFVKESKQDESGMPNNRFLAERTGGTYSTLKVQPAELEDSGVYFCASSQYRGIAGELFFGEGSRLTVL.

The chain links TRBV5-4 to TRBJ1-6; the D is unclear. Trimming took 3 bases from V and 15 from J, leaving 13 bases between them. The CDR3 is made up of 12 amino acids. Looked up from germline, CDR1 is SGHNT and CDR2 is YYREEE (reference sequence). CDR3 loop: CASSWEGLLLHF. CDR3 DNA: TGTGCCAGCAGCTGGGAGGGTCTTCTCCTCCACTTT.

The chain combines TRBV15 with TRBJ1-2; tentative D call: TRBD1 (5 bases). The V end lost 0 bases, the J end lost 7 bases, and 21 bases lay between the germline ends. CDR1 and CDR2 from the germline V gene are LNHNV and YYDKDF (reference sequence). The CDR3 covers 17 residues. In DNA form, the CDR3 reads TGTGCCACCAGCAGAGACCTGCCGACAGCTAGATCTCGTGGCTACACCTTC. This gives the protein CATSRDLPTARSRGYTF.

This clone was detected only once. The chain employs TRBV27 and TRBJ2-3; perhaps TRBD2 as D (5 bases). The CDR3 totals 14 residues. Germline lookup yields CDR1 MNHEY and CDR2 SMNVEV (reference sequence). V lost 3 bases and J 4 bases, leaving 11 bases between the germline ends. CDR3 sequence reads: CASSFAAVADTQYF. CDR3 DNA: TGTGCCAGCAGTTTCGCAGCGGTTGCAGATACGCAGTATTTT.

The V and J genes are TRBV7-2 and TRBJ2-1; D uncertain. This CDR3 spans 14 amino acids. The V gene's germline CDR1 is SGHTA and CDR2 FQGNSA. The V gene lost 0 bases and the J gene lost 3 bases, with 6 bases spanning the gap. The CDR3 DNA sequence: TGTGCCAGCAGCTTAGCACAGTTCTACAATGAGCAGTTCTTC. Protein product: CASSLAQFYNEQFF.

The chain recombines TRBV5-4 with TRBJ1-2; the match to TRBD1 covers 9 bases. The trim removed 6 bases at V and 8 bases at J, leaving 8 bases unmatched. Looked up from germline, CDR1 is SGHNT and CDR2 is YYREEE (reference sequence). The CDR3 has 13 residues. The CDR3 loop is CASTRDRVGGYTF. The CDR3 DNA sequence: TGTGCCAGCACAAGGGACAGGGTAGGAGGCTACACCTTC.

The genes are TRBV27 and TRBJ1-2; D ambiguous. This CDR3 has 15 residues. V lost 6 bases, J lost 4 bases, and 18 bases lay in between. CDR1 and CDR2 (germline): MNHEY, SMNVEV (reference sequence). For the CDR3, the DNA is TGTGCCAGCAGCCCAGAGCGATTGCTTGGCTATGGCTACACCTTC. This codes for CASSPERLLGYGYTF.